A selection of T cell receptor beta chains follows, all from one sample in a study of long-term antiretroviral therapy in people with HIV. Clones were read by immunoSEQ multiplex PCR, and TCRdb kept only the in-frame ones, dropping some. The repertoire consists of 35,000 or so clones, with around 94% occurring once and the leading ten covering 3.6%. The sequences come from unsorted PBMCs, collected 4.1 years after starting antiretroviral therapy. Source of these receptors: a woman aged 50 to 60 with HIV. Each CDR3 is given with its conserved first and last residue. A D gene is named only where the DNA matches it firmly. Size is omitted from some rows. Given values are once, few, many or a class for expanded clones.

d_call j_call v_call clone_size cdr3_aa cdr3_nt
. TRBJ2-7 TRBV4-3 . CASSQTSGDYEQYF TGCGCCAGCAGCCAGACCAGTGGGGACTACGAGCAGTACTTC
TRBD1 TRBJ2-5 TRBV5-4 . CASSSAGGRETQYF TGTGCCAGCAGCTCAGCAGGGGGAAGGGAGACCCAGTACTTC
. TRBJ1-5 TRBV5-1 . CASPWEGGSQPQHF TGCGCCAGTCCTTGGGAGGGAGGGAGTCAGCCCCAGCATTTT
. TRBJ1-2 TRBV5-1 . CASSFEGRVYYGYTF TGCGCCAGCAGCTTTGAGGGCAGGGTGTACTATGGCTACACCTTC
TRBD1 TRBJ1-4 TRBV10-3 . CALPSSGGGSNEKLFF TGTGCCCTCCCGAGCTCAGGGGGCGGCTCTAATGAAAAACTGTTTTTT
TRBD1 TRBJ1-1 TRBV18 . CASSATGGRNTEAFF TGTGCCAGCTCAGCAACAGGGGGCCGGAACACTGAAGCTTTCTTT
. TRBJ2-3 TRBV4-1 . CASRWGPSTDTQYF TGCGCCAGCAGGTGGGGCCCAAGCACAGATACGCAGTATTTT
. TRBJ1-5 TRBV10-3 . CAITGSLNQPQHF TGTGCCATCACCGGGAGCCTAAATCAGCCCCAGCATTTT
. TRBJ1-6 TRBV30 . CAWTMDSYNSPLHF TGTGCCTGGACCATGGACAGCTACAATTCACCCCTCCACTTT
TRBD1 TRBJ1-2 TRBV5-1 . CASSSDLQGAGGYTF TGCGCCAGCAGCTCAGACTTACAGGGGGCAGGGGGCTACACCTTC
. TRBJ1-1 TRBV6-5 . CASMGRKNTEAFF TGTGCCAGCATGGGACGGAAGAACACTGAAGCTTTCTTT
. TRBJ2-7 TRBV2 . CASRKTGGDYEQYF TGTGCCAGCAGAAAAACAGGGGGGGACTACGAGCAGTACTTC
TRBD2 TRBJ2-1 TRBV19 . CASSIRGGAQGSSYNEQFF TGTGCCAGTAGTATCCGCGGGGGGGCGCAGGGAAGCTCCTACAATGAGCAGTTCTTC
. TRBJ2-5 TRBV27 . CASRRNPLQETQYF TGTGCCAGCAGAAGGAACCCTCTCCAAGAGACCCAGTACTTC
TRBD1 TRBJ2-1 TRBV12-5 . CASGTGQGSYNEQFF TGTGCTAGTGGCACAGGACAGGGGTCCTACAATGAGCAGTTCTTC
. TRBJ1-2 TRBV5-8 . CASRGRTVYGYTF TGTGCCAGCAGGGGGAGGACCGTCTATGGCTACACCTTC
. TRBJ2-3 TRBV11-2 . CASSLEGRITDTQYF TGTGCCAGCAGCTTAGAGGGCAGGATCACAGATACGCAGTATTTT
. TRBJ1-6 TRBV6-5 once CASSLPGLYSPLHF TGTGCCAGCAGCTTACCGGGGTTATATTCACCGCTCCACTTT
. TRBJ2-2 TRBV7-2 . CASSVTGDSNTGELFF TGTGCCAGCAGCGTAACGGGCGATTCGAACACCGGGGAGCTGTTTTTT
. TRBJ1-5 TRBV10-3 . CAIAPGDSNQPQHF TGTGCCATCGCTCCAGGGGATAGCAATCAGCCCCAGCATTTT
. TRBJ1-1 TRBV4-1 . CASSQGRGTEAFF TGCGCCAGCAGCCAAGGACGGGGCACTGAAGCTTTCTTT
. TRBJ2-3 TRBV5-8 . CASSYTGTDTQYF TGTGCCAGCAGCTACACGGGCACAGATACGCAGTATTTT
TRBD1 TRBJ2-7 TRBV11-3 . CASSVDRDSYEQYF TGTGCCAGCAGCGTAGACAGGGACTCCTACGAGCAGTACTTC
. TRBJ2-5 TRBV5-1 . CASSFRSRGETQYF TGCGCCAGCAGCTTTCGATCGCGCGGAGAGACCCAGTACTTC
. TRBJ1-1 TRBV2 . CASSERQGYTEAFF TGTGCCAGCAGTGAACGGCAGGGTTACACTGAAGCTTTCTTT
TRBD2 TRBJ2-1 TRBV9 . CASSVLAGVNNEQFF TGTGCCAGCAGCGTACTAGCGGGGGTGAACAATGAGCAGTTCTTC
TRBD2 TRBJ2-5 TRBV5-6 . CASSLVRLAGDQETQYF TGTGCCAGCAGCTTGGTTAGGCTAGCGGGGGATCAAGAGACCCAGTACTTC
TRBD2 TRBJ2-7 TRBV7-3 . CASSSGSGSYEQYF TGTGCCAGCAGCAGTGGTAGCGGGTCCTACGAGCAGTACTTC
TRBD2 TRBJ2-2 TRBV7-7 . CASSFGLAGEEELFF TGTGCTAGCAGCTTCGGACTAGCGGGGGAGGAGGAGCTGTTTTTT
. TRBJ2-7 TRBV20-1 . CSAYRESEYF TGCAGTGCTTACAGGGAGTCGGAGTACTTC
. TRBJ1-3 TRBV2 . CATLQRNTIYF TGTGCCACTCTGCAGCGAAACACCATATATTTT
. TRBJ2-5 TRBV27 . CASSLSSGLGTQYF TGTGCCAGCAGTTTATCATCAGGGCTGGGGACCCAGTACTTC
TRBD2 TRBJ2-5 TRBV30 . CAWEGKRGWETQYF TGTGCCTGGGAGGGCAAGCGGGGGTGGGAGACCCAGTACTTC
TRBD2 TRBJ2-5 TRBV10-2 . CASSSGGGETQYF TGCGCCAGCAGTAGCGGGGGGGGTGAGACCCAGTACTTC
. TRBJ1-5 TRBV7-9 . CASSLVSGSWNQPQHF TGTGCCAGCAGCTTAGTTTCGGGGAGCTGGAATCAGCCCCAGCATTTT
TRBD2 TRBJ2-1 TRBV9 . CASSVAGGQSEQFF TGTGCCAGCAGCGTAGCGGGGGGGCAGAGTGAGCAGTTCTTC
. TRBJ1-1 TRBV19 . CASSIGAGAGFREAFF TGTGCCAGTAGTATAGGCGCAGGGGCGGGTTTCAGAGAAGCTTTCTTT
. TRBJ2-2 TRBV5-1 . CASSSYEPNTGELFF TGCGCCAGCAGCTCATACGAACCCAACACCGGGGAGCTGTTTTTT
TRBD1 TRBJ1-2 TRBV2 . CASSLGQGPYGYTF TGTGCCAGCAGCCTCGGACAGGGCCCCTATGGCTACACCTTC
TRBD2 TRBJ2-7 TRBV18 . CASSLGGSYEQYF TGTGCCAGCTCCCTCGGGGGGTCCTACGAGCAGTACTTC
. TRBJ2-3 TRBV5-1 . CASSLDPDTQYF TGCGCCAGCAGCTTGGATCCAGATACGCAGTATTTT
. TRBJ2-1 TRBV10-3 . CAISPAEGGFNEQFF TGTGCCATCAGTCCAGCCGAGGGGGGTTTCAATGAGCAGTTCTTC
. TRBJ1-3 TRBV6-6 . CASSYGVENTIYF TGTGCCAGCAGTTACGGCGTGGAAAACACCATATATTTT
. TRBJ1-5 TRBV6-6 . CASRDIDRNQPQHF TGTGCCAGCAGAGACATTGACCGGAATCAGCCCCAGCATTTT
TRBD1 TRBJ1-6 TRBV30 . CAWSRGQGGSPLHF TGTGCCTGGAGTAGAGGACAGGGAGGCTCACCCCTCCACTTT
TRBD2 TRBJ2-7 TRBV7-2 . CASSFLAGGQYF TGTGCCAGCAGCTTCCTAGCGGGGGGCCAGTACTTC
. TRBJ1-5 TRBV19 . CASSINSQGPDQPQHF TGTGCCAGTAGTATCAATTCCCAGGGACCCGATCAGCCCCAGCATTTT
. TRBJ2-3 TRBV6-4 . CASSDCSTRGSYTDTQYF TGTGCCAGCAGTGACTGCAGCACTAGGGGCTCCTACACAGATACGCAGTATTTT
. TRBJ1-5 TRBV6-4 . CASSEGEGQPQHF TGTGCCAGCAGTGAAGGGGAGGGTCAGCCCCAGCATTTT
TRBD2 TRBJ2-3 TRBV5-1 . CASSLMGGGATDTQYF TGCGCCAGCAGCTTGATGGGCGGGGGGGCCACAGATACGCAGTATTTT